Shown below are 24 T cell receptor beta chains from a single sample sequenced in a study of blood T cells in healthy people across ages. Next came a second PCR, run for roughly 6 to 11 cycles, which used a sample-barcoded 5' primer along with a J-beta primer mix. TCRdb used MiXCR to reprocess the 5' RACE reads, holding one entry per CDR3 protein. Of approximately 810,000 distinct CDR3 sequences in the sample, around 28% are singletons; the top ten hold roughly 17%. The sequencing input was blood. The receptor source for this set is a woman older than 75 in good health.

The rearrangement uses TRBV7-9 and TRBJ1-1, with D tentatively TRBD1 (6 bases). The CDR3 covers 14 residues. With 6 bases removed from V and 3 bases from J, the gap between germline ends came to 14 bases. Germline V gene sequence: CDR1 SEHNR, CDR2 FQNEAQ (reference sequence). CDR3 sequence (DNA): TGTGCCAGCAGGGCTGGACAGCCCTACACTGAAGCTTTCTTT. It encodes CASRAGQPYTEAFF.

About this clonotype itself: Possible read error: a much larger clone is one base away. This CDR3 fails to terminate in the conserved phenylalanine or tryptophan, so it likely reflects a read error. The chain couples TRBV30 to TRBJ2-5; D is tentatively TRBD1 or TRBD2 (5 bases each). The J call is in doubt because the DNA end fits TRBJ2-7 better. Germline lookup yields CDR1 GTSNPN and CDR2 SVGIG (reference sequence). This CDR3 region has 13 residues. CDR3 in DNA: TGTGCCTGGAGTGGGGACGCCCGCTACGAGCAGTACTGC. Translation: CAWSGDARYEQYC.

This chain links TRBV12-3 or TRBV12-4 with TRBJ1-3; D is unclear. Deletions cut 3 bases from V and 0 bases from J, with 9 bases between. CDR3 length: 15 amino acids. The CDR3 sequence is CASSFGIGSGNTIYF. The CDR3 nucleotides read TGTGCCAGCAGTTTTGGGATAGGCTCTGGAAACACCATATATTTT.

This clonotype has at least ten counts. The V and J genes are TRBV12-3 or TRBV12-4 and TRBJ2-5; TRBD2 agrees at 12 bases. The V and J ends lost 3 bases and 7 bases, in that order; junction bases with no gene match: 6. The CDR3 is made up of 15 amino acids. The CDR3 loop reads CASSLTSGSASTQYF. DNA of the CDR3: TGTGCCAGCAGTTTGACTAGCGGGAGCGCGTCGACCCAGTACTTC.

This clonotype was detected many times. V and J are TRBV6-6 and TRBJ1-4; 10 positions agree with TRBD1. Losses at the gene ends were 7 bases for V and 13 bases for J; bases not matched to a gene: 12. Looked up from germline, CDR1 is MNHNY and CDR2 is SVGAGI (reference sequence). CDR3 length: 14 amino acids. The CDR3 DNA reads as TGTGCCAGCAACAACCGACAGGGGGCGAATTTACTGTTTTTT. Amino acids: CASNNRQGANLLFF.

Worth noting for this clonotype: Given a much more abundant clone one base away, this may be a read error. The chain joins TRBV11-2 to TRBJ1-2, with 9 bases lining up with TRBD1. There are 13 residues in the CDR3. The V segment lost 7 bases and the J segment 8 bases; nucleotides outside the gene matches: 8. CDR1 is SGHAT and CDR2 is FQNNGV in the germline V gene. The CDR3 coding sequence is TGTGCCAGCAACTACCGGACAGGGGAGGGCTACACCTTC. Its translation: CASNYRTGEGYTF.

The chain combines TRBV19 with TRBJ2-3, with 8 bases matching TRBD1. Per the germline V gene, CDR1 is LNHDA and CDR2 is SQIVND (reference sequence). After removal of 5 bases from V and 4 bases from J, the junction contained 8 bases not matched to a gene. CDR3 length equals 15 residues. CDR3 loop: CASSGGDRSADTQYF. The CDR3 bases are TGTGCCAGTAGTGGAGGGGACAGGAGCGCAGATACGCAGTATTTT.

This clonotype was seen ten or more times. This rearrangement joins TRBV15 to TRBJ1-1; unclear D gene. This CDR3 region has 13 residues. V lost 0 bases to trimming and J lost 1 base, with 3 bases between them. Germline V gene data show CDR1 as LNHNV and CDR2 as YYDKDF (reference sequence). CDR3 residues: CATSRDRNTEAFF. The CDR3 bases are TGTGCCACCAGCAGAGACAGGAACACTGAAGCTTTCTTT.

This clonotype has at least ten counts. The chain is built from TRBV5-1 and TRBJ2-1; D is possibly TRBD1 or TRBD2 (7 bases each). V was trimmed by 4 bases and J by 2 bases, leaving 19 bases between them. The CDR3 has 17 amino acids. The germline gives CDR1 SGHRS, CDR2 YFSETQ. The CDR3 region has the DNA TGCGCCAGCAGCCGGCAGGGGGGGGGGCCGGCCTACAATGAGCAGTTCTTC. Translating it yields CASSRQGGGPAYNEQFF.

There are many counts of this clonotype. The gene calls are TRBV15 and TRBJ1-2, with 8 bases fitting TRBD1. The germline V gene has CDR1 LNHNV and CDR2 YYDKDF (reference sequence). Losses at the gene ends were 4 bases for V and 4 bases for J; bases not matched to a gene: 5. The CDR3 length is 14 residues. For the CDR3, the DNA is TGTGCCACCAGCACTGGGACAGGTGGCTATGGCTACACCTTC. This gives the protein CATSTGTGGYGYTF.

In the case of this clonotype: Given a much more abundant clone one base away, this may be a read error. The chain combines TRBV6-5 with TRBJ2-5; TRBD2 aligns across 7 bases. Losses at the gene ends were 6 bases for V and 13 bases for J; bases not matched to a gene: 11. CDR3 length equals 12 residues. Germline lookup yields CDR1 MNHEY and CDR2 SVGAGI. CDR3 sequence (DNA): TGTGCCAGCAGGACCGTGGGAGGGGAGCGGTACTTC. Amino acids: CASRTVGGERYF.

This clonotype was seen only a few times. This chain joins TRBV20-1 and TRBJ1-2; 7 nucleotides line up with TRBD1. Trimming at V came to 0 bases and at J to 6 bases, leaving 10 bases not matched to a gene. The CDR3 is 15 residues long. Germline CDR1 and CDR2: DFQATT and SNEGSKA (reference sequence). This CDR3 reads CSARDPWTGWDGYTF. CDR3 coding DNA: TGCAGTGCTAGAGACCCGTGGACAGGTTGGGATGGCTACACCTTC.

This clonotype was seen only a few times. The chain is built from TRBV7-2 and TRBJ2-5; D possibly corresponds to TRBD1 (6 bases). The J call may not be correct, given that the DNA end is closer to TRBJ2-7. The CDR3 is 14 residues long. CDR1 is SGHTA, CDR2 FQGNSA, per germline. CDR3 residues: CASSSQGKGDEQYF. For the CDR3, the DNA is TGTGCCAGCAGCTCTCAGGGGAAGGGGGACGAGCAGTACTTC.

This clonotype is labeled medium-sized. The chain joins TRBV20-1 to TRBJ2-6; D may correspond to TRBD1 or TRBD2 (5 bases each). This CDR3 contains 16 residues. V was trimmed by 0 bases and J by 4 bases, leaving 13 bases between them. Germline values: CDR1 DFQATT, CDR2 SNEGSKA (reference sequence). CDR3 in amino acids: CSARDHGALGANVLTF. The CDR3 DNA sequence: TGCAGTGCTAGAGATCACGGGGCGCTGGGGGCCAACGTCCTGACTTTC.

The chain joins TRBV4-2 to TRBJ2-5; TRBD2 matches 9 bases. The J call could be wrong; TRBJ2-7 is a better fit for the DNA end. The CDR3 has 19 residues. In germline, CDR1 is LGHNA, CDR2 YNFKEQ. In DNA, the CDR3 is TGTGCCAGCAGCCAAGAACTAATGGGAGCGGGGGGCCTTCCCCTCGAGCAGTACTTC. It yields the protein CASSQELMGAGGLPLEQYF.

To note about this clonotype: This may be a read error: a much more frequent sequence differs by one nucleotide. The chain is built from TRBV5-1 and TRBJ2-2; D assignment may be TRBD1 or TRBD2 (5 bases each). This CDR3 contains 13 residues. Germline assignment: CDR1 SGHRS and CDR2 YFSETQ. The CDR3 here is CTSSLGETGELFF. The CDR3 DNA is TGCACCAGCAGCTTGGGGGAAACCGGGGAGCTGTTTTTT.

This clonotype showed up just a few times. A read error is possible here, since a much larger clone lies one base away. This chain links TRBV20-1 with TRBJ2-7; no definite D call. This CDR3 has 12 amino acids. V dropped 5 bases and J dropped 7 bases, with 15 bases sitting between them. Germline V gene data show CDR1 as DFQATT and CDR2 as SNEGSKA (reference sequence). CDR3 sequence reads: CSAFNGYNEQYF. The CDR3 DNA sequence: TGCAGTGCTTTTAACGGTTACAATGAGCAGTACTTC.

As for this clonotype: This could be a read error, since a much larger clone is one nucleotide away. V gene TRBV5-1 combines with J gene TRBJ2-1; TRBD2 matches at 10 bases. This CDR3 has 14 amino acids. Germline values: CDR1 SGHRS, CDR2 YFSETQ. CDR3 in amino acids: CASSLDISGGSKLF. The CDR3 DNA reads TGCGCCAGCAGCTTGGATATTAGCGGGGGGTCGAAGTTATTC.

CDR3 nucleotide sequence: TGCGCCAGCAGCCCCTACAGGGGGCCCTACAATGAGCAGTTCTTC. It encodes CASSPYRGPYNEQFF. The chain links TRBV4-3 to TRBJ2-1; 9 bases align to TRBD1. This CDR3 comprises 15 residues. Germline V gene lookup returns CDR1 LGHNA and CDR2 YSLEER. With 4 bases clipped from V and 2 bases from J, the junction kept 3 bases outside the gene matches.

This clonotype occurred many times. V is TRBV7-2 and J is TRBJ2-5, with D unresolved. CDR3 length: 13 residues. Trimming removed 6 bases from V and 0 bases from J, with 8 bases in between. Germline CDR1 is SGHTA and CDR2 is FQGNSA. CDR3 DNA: TGTGCCAGCAGTCAGACAAACCAAGAGACCCAGTACTTC. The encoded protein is CASSQTNQETQYF.

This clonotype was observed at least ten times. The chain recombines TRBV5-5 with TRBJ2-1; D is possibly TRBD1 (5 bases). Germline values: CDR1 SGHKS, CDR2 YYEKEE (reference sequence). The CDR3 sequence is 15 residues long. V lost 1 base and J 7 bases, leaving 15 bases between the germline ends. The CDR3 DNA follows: TGTGCCAGCAGCTTGCAGGGCTTTGGTCTAAATGAGCAGTTCTTC. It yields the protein CASSLQGFGLNEQFF.

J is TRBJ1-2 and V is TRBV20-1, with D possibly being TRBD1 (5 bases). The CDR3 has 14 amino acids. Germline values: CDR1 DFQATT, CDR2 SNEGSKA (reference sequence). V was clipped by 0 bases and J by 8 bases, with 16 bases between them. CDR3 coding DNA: TGCAGTGCTAGAGATCTAGTGGGCGGGGGAGGCTACACCTTC. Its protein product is CSARDLVGGGGYTF.

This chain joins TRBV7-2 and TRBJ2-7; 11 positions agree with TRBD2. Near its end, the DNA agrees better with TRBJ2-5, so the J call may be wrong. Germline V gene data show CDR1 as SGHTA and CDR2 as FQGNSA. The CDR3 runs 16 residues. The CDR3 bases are TGTGCCAGCAGCTTAGCGAAACTAGCGGGAGAAGAGACCCAGTACTTC. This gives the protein CASSLAKLAGEETQYF.

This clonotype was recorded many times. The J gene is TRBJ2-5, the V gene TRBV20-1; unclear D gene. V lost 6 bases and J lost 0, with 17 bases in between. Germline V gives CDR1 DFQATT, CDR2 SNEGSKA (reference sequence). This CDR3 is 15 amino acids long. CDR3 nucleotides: TGCAGTGCACCCGATCCCGCCAAGTACCAAGAGACCCAGTACTTC. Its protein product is CSAPDPAKYQETQYF.